A single sample is the source of the 5 T cell receptor beta chains below, sequenced in a study of blood T cell repertoires in COVID-19. Profiling relied on immunoSEQ multiplex PCR, and the TCRdb table lists in-frame clones only, not all of them. The profile shows around 230,000 clones, about 88% of them singletons. Sequencing was performed on PBMCs or T cells enriched from blood (not recorded which). These receptors were collected from a woman younger than 45 who had recovered from COVID-19.

The V and J genes are TRBV4-2 and TRBJ2-4, with TRBD2 identical over 7 bases. This CDR3 region has 14 residues. The J segment lost 7 bases and the V segment lost 0 bases, leaving 3 bases of the junction unmatched. Germline V gene lookup returns CDR1 LGHNA and CDR2 YNFKEQ. This chain's CDR3 is CASSQDLAANIQYF. In nucleotides, the CDR3 is TGTGCCAGCAGCCAAGATCTAGCGGCCAACATTCAGTACTTC.

The rearrangement uses TRBV5-1 and TRBJ1-1; TRBD1 might be the D (6 bases). The CDR3 totals 15 residues. V was shortened by 1 base and J by 2 bases, with 12 bases between the two germline ends. Germline V CDR1 and CDR2: SGHRS, YFSETQ. The CDR3 DNA follows: TGCGCCAGCAGCTTGACAGGGTTTGCTAACACTGAAGCTTTCTTT. It translates to CASSLTGFANTEAFF.

V is TRBV9 and J is TRBJ1-1; maybe TRBD1 (6 bases). V shed 3 bases and J shed 4 bases, with 10 bases lying between them. Germline V gives CDR1 SGDLS, CDR2 YYNGEE. This CDR3 spans 13 amino acids. CDR3 DNA sequence: TGTGCCAGCAGCGGTCAGACAGGCACTGAAGCTTTCTTT. It yields the protein CASSGQTGTEAFF.

The chain recombines TRBV9 with TRBJ1-6; possibly TRBD1 for D (5 bases). Germline assignment: CDR1 SGDLS and CDR2 YYNGEE. This CDR3 has 13 amino acids. The V gene lost 6 bases and the J gene lost 7 bases, with 11 bases spanning the gap. The CDR3 region is CASTPGMNSPLHF. The CDR3 coding sequence is TGTGCCAGCACCCCAGGGATGAATTCACCCCTCCACTTT.

The V and J genes are TRBV6-4 and TRBJ2-7; D perhaps matches TRBD1 (6 bases). This CDR3 comprises 14 residues. Germline lookup yields CDR1 MRHNA and CDR2 SNTAGT. Trimming removed 10 bases from V and 5 bases from J, with 21 bases in between. CDR3 DNA sequence: TGTGCCATCAACGAAGGGGGTTTTGCGGACGAGCAGTACTTC. This codes for CAINEGGFADEQYF.